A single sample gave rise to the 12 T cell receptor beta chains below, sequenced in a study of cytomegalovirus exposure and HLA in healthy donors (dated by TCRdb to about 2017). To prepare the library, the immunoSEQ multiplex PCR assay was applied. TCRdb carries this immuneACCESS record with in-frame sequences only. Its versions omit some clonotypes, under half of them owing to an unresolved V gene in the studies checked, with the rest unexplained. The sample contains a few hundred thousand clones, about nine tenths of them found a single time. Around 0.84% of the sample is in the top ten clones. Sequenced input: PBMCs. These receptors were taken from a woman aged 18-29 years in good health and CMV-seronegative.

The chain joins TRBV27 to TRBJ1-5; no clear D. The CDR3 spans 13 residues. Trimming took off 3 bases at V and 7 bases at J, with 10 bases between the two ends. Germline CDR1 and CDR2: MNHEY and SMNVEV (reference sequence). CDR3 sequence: CASSFDPRQPQHF. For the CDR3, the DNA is TGTGCCAGCAGTTTTGACCCTAGGCAGCCCCAGCATTTT.

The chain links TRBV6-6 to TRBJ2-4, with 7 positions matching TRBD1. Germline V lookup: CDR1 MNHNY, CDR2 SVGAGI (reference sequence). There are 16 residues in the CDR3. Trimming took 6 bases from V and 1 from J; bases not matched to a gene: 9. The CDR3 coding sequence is TGTGCCAGCAGCCCCGGACAGGCCAGGGCCAAAAACATTCAGTACTTC. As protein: CASSPGQARAKNIQYF.

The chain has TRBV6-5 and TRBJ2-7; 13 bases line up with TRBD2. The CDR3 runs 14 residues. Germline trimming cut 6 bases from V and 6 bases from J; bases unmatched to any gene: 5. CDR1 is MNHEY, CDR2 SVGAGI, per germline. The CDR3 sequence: CASRQGLAGAEQYF. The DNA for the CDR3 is TGTGCCAGCAGACAAGGACTAGCGGGAGCCGAGCAGTACTTC.

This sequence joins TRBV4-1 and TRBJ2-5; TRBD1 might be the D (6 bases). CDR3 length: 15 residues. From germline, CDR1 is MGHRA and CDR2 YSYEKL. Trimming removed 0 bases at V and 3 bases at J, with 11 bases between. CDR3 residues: CASSQEGAGEETQYF. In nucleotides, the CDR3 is TGCGCCAGCAGCCAAGAGGGGGCAGGCGAAGAGACCCAGTACTTC.

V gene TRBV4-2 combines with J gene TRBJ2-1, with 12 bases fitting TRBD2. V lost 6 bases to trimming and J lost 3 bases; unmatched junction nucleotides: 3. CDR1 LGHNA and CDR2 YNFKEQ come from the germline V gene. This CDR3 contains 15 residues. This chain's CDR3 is CASRPSGGGYNEQFF. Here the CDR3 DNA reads TGTGCCAGCAGACCTAGCGGGGGGGGCTACAATGAGCAGTTCTTC.

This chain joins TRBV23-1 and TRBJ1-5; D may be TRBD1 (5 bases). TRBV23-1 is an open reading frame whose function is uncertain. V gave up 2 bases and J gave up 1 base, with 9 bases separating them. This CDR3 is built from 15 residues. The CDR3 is CASSQLRVSNQPQHF. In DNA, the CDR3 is TGCGCCAGCAGTCAACTCAGGGTAAGCAATCAGCCCCAGCATTTT.

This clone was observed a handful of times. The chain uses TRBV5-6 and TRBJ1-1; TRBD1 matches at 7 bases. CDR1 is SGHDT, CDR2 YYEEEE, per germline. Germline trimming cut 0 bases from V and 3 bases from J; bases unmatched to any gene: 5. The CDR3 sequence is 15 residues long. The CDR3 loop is CASSLGRGIHTEAFF. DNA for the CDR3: TGTGCCAGCAGCTTGGGCAGGGGGATCCACACTGAAGCTTTCTTT.

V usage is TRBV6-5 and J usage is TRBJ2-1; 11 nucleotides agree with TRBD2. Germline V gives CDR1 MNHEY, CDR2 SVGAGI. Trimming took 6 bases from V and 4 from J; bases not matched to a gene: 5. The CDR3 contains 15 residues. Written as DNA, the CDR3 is TGTGCCAGCAGCCATACTAGCGGGAGATACAATGAGCAGTTCTTC. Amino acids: CASSHTSGRYNEQFF.

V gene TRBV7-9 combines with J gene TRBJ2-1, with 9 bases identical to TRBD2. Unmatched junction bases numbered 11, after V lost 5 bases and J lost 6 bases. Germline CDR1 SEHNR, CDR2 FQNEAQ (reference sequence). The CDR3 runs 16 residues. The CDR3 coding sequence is TGTGCCAGCAGCCCTCCCGGCGGCGGGAGGGCCAATGAGCAGTTCTTC. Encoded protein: CASSPPGGGRANEQFF.

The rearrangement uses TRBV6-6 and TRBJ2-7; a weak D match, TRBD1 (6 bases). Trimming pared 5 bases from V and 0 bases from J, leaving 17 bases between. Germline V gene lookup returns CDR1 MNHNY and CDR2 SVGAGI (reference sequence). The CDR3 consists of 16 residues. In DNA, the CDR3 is TGTGCCAGCAGTAACTACAGGGATTGGAGCTCCTACGAGCAGTACTTC. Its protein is CASSNYRDWSSYEQYF.

CDR3 sequence reads: CAIGSYNEQFF. The CDR3, as DNA: TGTGCCATCGGGTCCTACAATGAGCAGTTCTTC. The chain carries TRBV2 and TRBJ2-1; D remains ambiguous. Germline V gene lookup returns CDR1 SNHLY and CDR2 FYNNEI. The CDR3 is 11 amino acids. With 10 bases removed from V and 1 base from J, the gap between germline ends came to 5 bases.

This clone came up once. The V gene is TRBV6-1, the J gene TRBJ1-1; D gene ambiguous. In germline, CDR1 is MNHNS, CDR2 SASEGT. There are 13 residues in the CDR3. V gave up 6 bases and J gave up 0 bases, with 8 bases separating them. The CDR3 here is CASRPGVNTEAFF. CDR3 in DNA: TGTGCCAGCAGACCCGGGGTGAACACTGAAGCTTTCTTT.